This T cell receptor (beta chain) emerged from a study of beta chain features in type 1 diabetes (dated by TCRdb to between 2018 and 2020). For the wider study: No differences in mean age, gender distribution, total cell number or subset yield were found between patients and healthy donors. A total of 85 million to 140 million sorted cells were examined across all samples, and the number of cells per subset was strongly correlated with RNA yield. In the study, TCRB repertoires of sorted circulating CD4+ T cell subsets from recently diagnosed type 1 diabetes patients were compared with those of matched healthy donors. Regulatory and stem cell-like memory subsets were isolated from only 8 patients and roughly 8 healthy donors, whereas naive and central memory subsets came from all 30 or so donors. What the authors observed across the whole study: Shorter templates might be favored by PCR, yet because patient and control samples were amplified and corrected together, any such skew would affect both groups equally. Fewer insertions and more nucleotide deletions at VDJ recombination sites were observed in patients with type 1 diabetes, implying thymic rearrangement abnormalities. Because the HLA sub-analyses included only small numbers of individuals, any influence of HLA type on TCRB rearrangement was left unresolved. Naive, central memory and regulatory TCRB repertoires appeared more similar among patients than among healthy donors. Type 1 diabetes patients showed a moderate but significant shortening of TCRB CDR3 length in all four CD4+ subsets. Because cDNA was sequenced instead of genomic DNA, highly expressing activated cells could be over-represented, though the groups showed no difference in activation or CD3 levels.

Regarding this clone: Its recognized antigen is unknown. Base qualities are not at hand, and no much larger clone is one base apart.

The germline V gene specifies SGHRS as CDR1 and YFSETQ as CDR2. The germline V and J ends show losses of 0 bases and 10 bases respectively, and no gene match explains 3 bases of the junction. The CDR3 runs 13 amino acids, cysteine and phenylalanine included. The read is trimmed to its CDR3 DNA, 39 bases read in frame from base 1. Each donor gave one peripheral blood draw, roughly 0.12 L on average, collected into heparinised tubes. A BD FACSAria II and a panel including CD45RO, CCR7, CD25, CD127, CD95 and CD27 were used to sort naive, central memory, regulatory and stem cell-like memory CD4+ T cells. Every sorted population had a purity above 95%. Right away, PBMCs were isolated by Lymphoprep density gradient centrifugation and were stained directly, with no culture step. Samples were stained and sorted in pairs, with one healthy donor and one patient per experiment, so that batch effects were minimized.

The High Capacity cDNA Reverse Transcription Kit was used to reverse transcribe all of the isolated RNA, meaning that expressed TCRB transcripts were what got sequenced. For stem cell-like memory T cell samples, survey-depth immunoSEQ sequencing was used, averaging about 990,000 total reads per sample. Sorted cells were lysed in RLT buffer, and RNA was extracted using DNase-treated RNeasy Micro or Mini kits according to cell number. To prevent cross-contamination, each cell subset was processed individually, whereas patient and healthy donor samples were processed jointly. Using the immunoSEQ multiplex PCR, TCRB sequences were amplified from cDNA into 87-bp fragments spanning the CDR3 region. Amplicons were sequenced on the Illumina HiSeq platform. Regarding the original processing steps: PCR bias was corrected computationally using synthetic template baselines, and reads within Hamming distance 2 were collapsed, with unmergeable singletons discarded. Reads were aligned against IMGT so that V, D and J genes, CDR3 length and insertions or deletions at six rearrangement sites could be assigned. Clonotype counts were normalized to sorted cell number within each subset before computing true diversity and Gini coefficients with the tcR R package. The overlap coefficient, calculated on TCRB nucleotide sequences, was used to measure repertoire sharing. In its TCRdb copy, this immuneACCESS table keeps in-frame sequences only and misses some clones. Where compared with another copy, unresolved V genes explain less than half of these, and the others have no known cause. Clone size and the V and J calls come from that table; the DNA yielded D and trimming. The sample table lists over 40,000 clones, approximately 48% of them with a count of one. Together, the top ten hold about 0.25% of the sample.

The rearrangement combines TRBV5-1 with TRBJ1-4; TRBD1 fits 7 bases in the junction. The specimen was stem cell memory CD4+ T cells from blood. Interpreted using the paper, the cell subset or site label stands for: stem cell-like memory CD4+ T cells. This receptor was obtained from a woman aged 30 to 39 in good health. The CDR3 region: CASSLGQGRKLFF. The sequenced DNA: TGCGCCAGCAGCTTGGGACAGGGTCGAAAACTGTTTTTT.